This T cell receptor beta chain appears in the sequencing data of a study of T cells in Graves' hyperthyroidism and ophthalmopathy. Overall study results and limits: Researchers found most expanded thyroid clonotypes above 0.001 in blood as well. From stable hyperthyroidism, ophthalmopathy was separated by a 13 V-J model.

Points on this clonotype: Its antigen remains unknown.

TCR beta CDR3 sequences were amplified from RNA transcripts. First-round RT-PCR with HTBI primers amplified the TCR CDR3 region. TCRdb fed the multiplex PCR reads into MiXCR, producing one record per CDR3 protein. The sample contains nearly 750,000 distinct CDR3 sequences, around 40% of which appear only once. Clinical symptoms, serum thyroxine, TRAb, thyroid ultrasound and orbital computed tomography established diagnosis. The CDR3 is made up of 14 amino acids. Germline assignment: CDR1 MGHRA and CDR2 YSYEKL. The V and J ends lost 8 bases and 2 bases, in that order; junction bases with no gene match: 7.

The rearrangement links TRBV4-1 to TRBJ2-5; 8 nucleotides match TRBD1. This receptor was taken from a middle-aged woman with Graves' hyperthyroidism. The sequenced material came from blood. CDR3 sequence (DNA): TGCGCCAGCTGGGGACAGGACAGACAAGAGACCCAGTACTTC. Translating it yields CASWGQDRQETQYF.